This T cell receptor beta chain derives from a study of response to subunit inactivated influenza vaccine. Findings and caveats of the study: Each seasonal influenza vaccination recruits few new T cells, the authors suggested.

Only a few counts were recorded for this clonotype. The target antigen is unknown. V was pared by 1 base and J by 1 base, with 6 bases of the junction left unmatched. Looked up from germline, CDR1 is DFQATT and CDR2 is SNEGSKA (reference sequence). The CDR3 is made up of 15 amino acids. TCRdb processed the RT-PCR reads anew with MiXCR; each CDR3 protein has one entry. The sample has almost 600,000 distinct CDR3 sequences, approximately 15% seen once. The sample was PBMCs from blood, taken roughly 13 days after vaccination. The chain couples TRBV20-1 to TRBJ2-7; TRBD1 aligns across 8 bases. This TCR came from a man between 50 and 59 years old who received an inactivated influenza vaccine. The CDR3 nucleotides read TGCAGTGCTAGAGTACATGGACAGGGTTCCTACGAGCAGTACTTC. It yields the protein CSARVHGQGSYEQYF.